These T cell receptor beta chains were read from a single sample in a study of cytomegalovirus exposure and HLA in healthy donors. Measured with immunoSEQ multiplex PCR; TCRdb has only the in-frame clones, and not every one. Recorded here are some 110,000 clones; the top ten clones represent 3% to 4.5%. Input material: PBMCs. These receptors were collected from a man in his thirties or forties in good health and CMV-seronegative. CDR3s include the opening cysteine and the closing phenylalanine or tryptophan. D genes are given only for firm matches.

CDR3 protein: CSAPRHTEAFF
CDR3 DNA: TGCAGTGCCCCGAGGCACACTGAAGCTTTCTTT
D gene: -
V gene: TRBV20-1
J gene: TRBJ1-1

CDR3 protein: CASSWKGQDYGYTF
CDR3 DNA: TGTGCCAGCAGCTGGAAAGGACAGGACTATGGCTACACCTTC
D gene: TRBD1
V gene: TRBV5-6
J gene: TRBJ1-2

CDR3 protein: CASTGLAGGQETQYF
CDR3 DNA: TGTGCCAGCACCGGACTAGCGGGGGGCCAAGAGACCCAGTACTTC
D gene: TRBD2
V gene: TRBV18
J gene: TRBJ2-5

CDR3 protein: CASSQDLDGNYGYTF
CDR3 DNA: TGCGCCAGCAGCCAAGATCTTGACGGGAACTATGGCTACACCTTC
D gene: -
V gene: TRBV4-1
J gene: TRBJ1-2

CDR3 protein: CAISQQEGAAQYF
CDR3 DNA: TGTGCCATCAGTCAGCAGGAGGGGGCGGCCCAGTACTTC
D gene: -
V gene: TRBV10-3
J gene: TRBJ2-5

CDR3 protein: CASSFGQGGETQYF
CDR3 DNA: TGCGCCAGCAGCTTCGGACAGGGTGGGGAGACCCAGTACTTC
D gene: TRBD1
V gene: TRBV5-1
J gene: TRBJ2-5

CDR3 protein: CASRGHQSTDTQYF
CDR3 DNA: TGTGCCAGCAGGGGACACCAAAGCACAGATACGCAGTATTTT
D gene: -
V gene: TRBV7-3
J gene: TRBJ2-3

CDR3 protein: CASSYSGGRYGYTF
CDR3 DNA: TGTGCCAGCAGTTACTCGGGAGGACGGTATGGCTACACCTTC
D gene: -
V gene: TRBV6-5
J gene: TRBJ1-2

CDR3 protein: CASSTGQGSGYTF
CDR3 DNA: TGTGCCAGCAGCACCGGACAGGGGAGCGGCTACACCTTC
D gene: TRBD1
V gene: TRBV25-1
J gene: TRBJ1-2

CDR3 protein: CASSLNRVAMNTEAFF
CDR3 DNA: TGTGCCAGCAGCTTAAACCGGGTTGCCATGAACACTGAAGCTTTCTTT
D gene: -
V gene: TRBV7-3
J gene: TRBJ1-1

CDR3 protein: CASSPPAAPGETQYF
CDR3 DNA: TGTGCCAGCTCACCACCGGCGGCCCCCGGAGAGACCCAGTACTTC
D gene: -
V gene: TRBV18
J gene: TRBJ2-5

CDR3 protein: CASSVSGGATDTQYF
CDR3 DNA: TGTGCCAGCAGTGTGAGCGGGGGGGCCACAGATACGCAGTATTTT
D gene: TRBD2
V gene: TRBV6-4
J gene: TRBJ2-3

CDR3 protein: CASSLVEGGGEQYF
CDR3 DNA: TGCGCCAGCAGCTTGGTCGAGGGAGGAGGGGAGCAGTACTTC
D gene: -
V gene: TRBV5-1
J gene: TRBJ2-7

CDR3 protein: CASSIVAREMGYSPLHF
CDR3 DNA: TGTGCCAGTAGTATAGTAGCTCGAGAGATGGGTTATTCACCCCTCCACTTT
D gene: -
V gene: TRBV19
J gene: TRBJ1-6

CDR3 protein: CASSARDRGTEAFF
CDR3 DNA: TGTGCCAGCAGCGCTCGGGACAGGGGCACTGAAGCTTTCTTT
D gene: TRBD1
V gene: TRBV9
J gene: TRBJ1-1